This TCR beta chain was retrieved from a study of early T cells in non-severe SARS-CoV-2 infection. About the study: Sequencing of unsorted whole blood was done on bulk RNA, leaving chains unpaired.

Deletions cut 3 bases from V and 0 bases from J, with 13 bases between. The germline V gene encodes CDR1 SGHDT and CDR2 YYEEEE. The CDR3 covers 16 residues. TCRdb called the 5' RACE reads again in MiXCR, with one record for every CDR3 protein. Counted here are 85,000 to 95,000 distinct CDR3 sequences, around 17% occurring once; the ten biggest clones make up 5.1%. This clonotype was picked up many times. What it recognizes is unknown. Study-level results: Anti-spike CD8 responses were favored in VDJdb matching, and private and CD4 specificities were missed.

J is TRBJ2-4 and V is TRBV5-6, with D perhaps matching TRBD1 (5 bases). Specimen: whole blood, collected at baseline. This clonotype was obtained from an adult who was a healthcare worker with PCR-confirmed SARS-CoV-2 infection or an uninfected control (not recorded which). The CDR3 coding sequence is TGTGCCAGCAGCTCGGGTTGGGGCCTAGCCAAAAACATTCAGTACTTC. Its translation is CASSSGWGLAKNIQYF.